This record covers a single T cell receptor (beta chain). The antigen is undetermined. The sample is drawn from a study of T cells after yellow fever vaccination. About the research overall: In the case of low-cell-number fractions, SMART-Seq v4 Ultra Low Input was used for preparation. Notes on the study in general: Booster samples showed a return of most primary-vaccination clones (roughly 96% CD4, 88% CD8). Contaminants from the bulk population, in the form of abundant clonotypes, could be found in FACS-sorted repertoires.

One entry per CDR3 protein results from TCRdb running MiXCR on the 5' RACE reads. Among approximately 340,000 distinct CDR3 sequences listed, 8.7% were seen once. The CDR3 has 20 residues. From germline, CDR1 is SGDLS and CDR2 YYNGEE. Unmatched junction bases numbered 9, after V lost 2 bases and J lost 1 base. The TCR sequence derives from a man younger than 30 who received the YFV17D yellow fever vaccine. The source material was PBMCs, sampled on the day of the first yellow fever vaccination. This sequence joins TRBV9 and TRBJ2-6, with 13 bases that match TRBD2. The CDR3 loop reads CASSVEGGTSGASGANVLTF. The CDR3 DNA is TGTGCCAGCAGCGTGGAAGGCGGGACTAGCGGGGCGTCTGGGGCCAACGTCCTGACTTTC.